This T cell receptor (beta chain) was recovered during a study of cytomegalovirus exposure and HLA in healthy donors. Remarks on this clone: What it binds is unknown.

PCR employed 60 Vbeta and 13 Jbeta primers. Measured with immunoSEQ multiplex PCR; TCRdb has only the in-frame clones, and not every one. The sample holds roughly 120,000 clones, more than 70% seen once. At collection, donors were nominally healthy, but unrecorded immune exposures were probable. Germline CDR1 SQVTM, CDR2 ANQGSEA. J gave up 6 bases and V 6 bases, and 3 bases lay outside the gene matches. The CDR3 loop spans 12 amino acids. Study results and caveats: The study labeled 150 or so TCR beta chains cytomegalovirus-associated. Evidence from a later analysis indicated that most CMV-associated TCR beta chains looked HLA-restricted.

This clonotype originated in a man aged 50-60 years in good health and CMV-seronegative. The V call is TRBV29-1, the J call TRBJ1-2, with 11 positions matching TRBD1. Input material: PBMCs. The CDR3 here is CSVGTGGHGYTF. The DNA for the CDR3 is TGCAGCGTCGGGACAGGGGGTCATGGCTACACCTTC.